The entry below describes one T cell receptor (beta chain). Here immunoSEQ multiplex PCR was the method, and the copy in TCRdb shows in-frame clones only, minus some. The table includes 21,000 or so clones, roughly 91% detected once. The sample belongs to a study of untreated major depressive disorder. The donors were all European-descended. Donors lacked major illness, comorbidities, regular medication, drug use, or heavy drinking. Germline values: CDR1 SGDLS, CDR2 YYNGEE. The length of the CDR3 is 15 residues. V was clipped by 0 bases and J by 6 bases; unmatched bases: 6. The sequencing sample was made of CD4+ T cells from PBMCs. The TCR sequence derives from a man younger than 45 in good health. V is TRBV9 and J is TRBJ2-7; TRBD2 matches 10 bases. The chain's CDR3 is CASSVALAGDGEQYF. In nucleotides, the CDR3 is TGTGCCAGCAGCGTAGCCCTAGCGGGAGACGGCGAGCAGTACTTC.